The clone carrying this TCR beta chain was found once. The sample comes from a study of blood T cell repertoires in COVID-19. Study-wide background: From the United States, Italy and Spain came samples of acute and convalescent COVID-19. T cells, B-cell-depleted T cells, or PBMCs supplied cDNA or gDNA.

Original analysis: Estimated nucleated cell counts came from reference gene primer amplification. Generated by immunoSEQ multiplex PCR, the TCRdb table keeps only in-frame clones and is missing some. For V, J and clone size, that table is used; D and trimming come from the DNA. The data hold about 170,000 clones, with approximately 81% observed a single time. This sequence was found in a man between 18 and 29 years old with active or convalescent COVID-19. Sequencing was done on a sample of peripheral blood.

The DNA of the CDR3 is TGCGCCAGCAGCGTGGGACAGGGGGGCACCGGGGAGCTGTTTTTT. Translation gives CASSVGQGGTGELFF. This chain connects TRBV5-1 to TRBJ2-2; 11 bases match TRBD1. The CDR3 covers 15 residues. V gave up 4 bases and J gave up 4 bases; unmatched junction bases: 3. CDR1 is SGHRS and CDR2 is YFSETQ in the germline V gene.